This T cell receptor (beta chain) was recorded in a study of Tregs in tolerant kidney transplant recipients. Study results and caveats: Antigen-driven expansion was suggested because donor-specific Tregs expanded more than all Tregs in tolerant patients. Expanding Tregs on activated donor B cells appeared to best identify donor-specific TCRbeta clones. Validation in larger populations is needed because few patients were studied.

Produced via immunoSEQ multiplex PCR; TCRdb's table is partial and in-frame only. The data contain 95,000 or so clones, approximately 93% of them seen just once; the ten biggest clones take up roughly 1.7%. The V segment lost 1 base and the J segment 4 bases; nucleotides outside the gene matches: 3. Germline lookup yields CDR1 SGHVS and CDR2 FNYEAQ. This CDR3 spans 15 amino acids. On this clone itself: The antigen is unknown.

Mixed chimerism was transient after nonmyeloablative marrow transplants from related graft donors. CD4+CD25+CD127- Tregs, CD4+CD25- non-Tregs, CD4 and CD8 cells were sorted. This chain uses TRBV7-6 with TRBJ2-7; 11 bases line up with TRBD2. This material consisted of CD4+ T cells from blood (PBMCs), taken 12 months after the transplant. The clonotype comes from a human patient who received a combined kidney and bone marrow transplant. Some T cells may be provided by the graft donor. The CDR3 region is CASSLGTSGSYEQYF. DNA for the CDR3: TGTGCCAGCAGCTTAGGAACTAGCGGGAGTTACGAGCAGTACTTC. Complete variable domain (other parts from reference TRBV7-6 and TRBJ2-7): GAGVSQSPRYKVTKRGQDVALRCDPISGHVSLYWYRQALGQGPEFLTYFNYEAQQDKSGLPNDRFSAERPEGSISTLTIQRTEQRDSAMYRCASSLGTSGSYEQYFGPGTRLTVT.